A selection of T cell receptor beta chains follows, all from one sample in a study of monozygotic twins with inflammatory bowel disease. TCRdb reprocessed the 5' RACE reads and reports one entry per CDR3 protein, with no DNA. The sample totals around 150,000 distinct CDR3 sequences. Sequencing was performed on blood. The receptors here all came from a human donor with ulcerative colitis or Crohn's disease, or a healthy co-twin of an affected twin (not recorded which). The CDR3 runs from the conserved cysteine through the conserved F or W. Fields, in order: V gene, J gene, CDR3 protein.

TRBV5-1,TRBJ2-3,CASSPPGSAGGLITDTQYF
TRBV4-2,TRBJ1-1,CASSQEDLQGEGNTEAFF
TRBV7-2,TRBJ2-7,CASSVGGTSYEQYF
TRBV20-1,TRBJ1-6,CSARGLRNSPLHF
TRBV5-4,TRBJ2-1,CASSSGQSSYNEQFF
TRBV5-1,TRBJ1-1,CASSLGVAMNTEAFF
TRBV19,TRBJ2-5,CASSARTGTYQETQYF
TRBV27,TRBJ2-3,CASSLLAGATMGTDTQYF
TRBV11-3,TRBJ1-4,CASSLEHREDEKLFF
TRBV12-3/TRBV12-4,TRBJ2-5,CASSSGTSRAQYF
TRBV20-1,TRBJ2-1,CSATFAADYNEQFF
TRBV20-1,TRBJ2-5,CSASLDQETQYF
TRBV9,TRBJ2-2,CASSGQGLSTGELFF
TRBV24-1,TRBJ2-5,CATAGGQETQYF
TRBV10-3,TRBJ2-3,CAISEGGAFSDTQYF
TRBV20-1,TRBJ2-2,CSARDLASTGELFF